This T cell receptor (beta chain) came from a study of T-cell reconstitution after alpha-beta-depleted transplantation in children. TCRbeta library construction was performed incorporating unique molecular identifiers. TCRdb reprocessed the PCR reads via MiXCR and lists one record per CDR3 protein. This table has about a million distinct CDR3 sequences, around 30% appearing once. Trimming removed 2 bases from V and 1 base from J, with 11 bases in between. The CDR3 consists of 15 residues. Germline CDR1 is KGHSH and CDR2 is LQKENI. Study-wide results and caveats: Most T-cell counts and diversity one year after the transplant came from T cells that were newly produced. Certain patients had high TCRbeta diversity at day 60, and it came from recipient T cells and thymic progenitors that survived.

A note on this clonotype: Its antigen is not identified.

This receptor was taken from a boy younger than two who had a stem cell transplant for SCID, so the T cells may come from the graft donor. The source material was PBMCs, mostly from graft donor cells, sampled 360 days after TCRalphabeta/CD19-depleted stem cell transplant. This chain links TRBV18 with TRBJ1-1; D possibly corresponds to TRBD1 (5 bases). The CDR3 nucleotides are TGTGCCAGCTCACCATCTCGGGGCCCGAACACTGAAGCTTTCTTT. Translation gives CASSPSRGPNTEAFF.